The 19 T cell receptor beta chains reported below all come from one sample, sequenced in a study of radiation and T cells in renal cell carcinoma. Time point indicated: blood 2 weeks post-SBRT. Treatment in this sample: 15 Gy SBRT to primary tumor, nephrectomy 4 weeks later. Sequencing was performed with immunoSEQ multiplex PCR; in TCRdb, only in-frame clones are kept and a portion is missing. The top ten hold 5.5% to 6.5% of the sample, which has 100,000 to 150,000 clones, more than 75% seen once. This specimen consisted of blood, obtained from a patient whose treatment included radiotherapy and nephrectomy. Receptors originate from an older woman with renal cell carcinoma.

The sample holds one count of this clone. The chain combines TRBV15 with TRBJ1-5; D unresolved. V lost 0 bases and J 5 bases, leaving 11 bases between the germline ends. There are 15 residues in the CDR3. Germline V gene lookup returns CDR1 LNHNV and CDR2 YYDKDF (reference sequence). DNA for the CDR3: TGTGCCACCAGCAGAGAGGGTGGCGCACATCAGCCCCAGCATTTT. The encoded protein is CATSREGGAHQPQHF. The whole variable domain, remainder taken from reference TRBV15 and TRBJ1-5, is DAMVIQNPRYQVTQFGKPVTLSCSQTLNHNVMYWYQQKSSQAPKLLFHYYDKDFNNEADTPDNFQSRRPNTSFCFLDIRSPGLGDTAMYLCATSREGGAHQPQHFGDGTRLSIL.

In its sample, this clone was seen once. The chain uses TRBV7-2 and TRBJ2-1; 11 bases map to TRBD2. Looked up from germline, CDR1 is SGHTA and CDR2 is FQGNSA. Unmatched junction bases numbered 9, after V lost 5 bases and J lost 9 bases. CDR3 length equals 15 residues. The CDR3 is CASSEGSGGALEQFF. CDR3 sequence (DNA): TGTGCCAGCAGCGAGGGTAGCGGGGGGGCGCTTGAGCAGTTCTTC.

This clone was seen once. The identical CDR3 is also encoded by other nucleotide sequences in the sample. The CDR3 DNA is TGCAGCGTTGAGCGAACAGATACGCAGTATTTT. This translates into CSVERTDTQYF. This chain joins TRBV29-1 and TRBJ2-3; no clear D. Deletions cut 3 bases from V and 3 bases from J, with 4 bases between. The CDR3 is 11 residues long. Germline CDR1 SQVTM, CDR2 ANQGSEA.

The gene calls are TRBV7-2 and TRBJ1-2; unclear D gene. Germline lookup yields CDR1 SGHTA and CDR2 FQGNSA. The CDR3 has 15 amino acids. V shed 5 bases and J shed 3 bases, with 16 bases lying between them. The CDR3 coding sequence is TGTGCCAGCAGCCAAGCACCGCCGCAGGACTATGGCTACACCTTC. This translates into CASSQAPPQDYGYTF.

The chain links TRBV6-6 to TRBJ2-6; D not resolved. With 7 bases removed from V and 0 bases from J, the gap between germline ends came to 10 bases. The CDR3 spans 15 residues. Germline V gene data show CDR1 as MNHNY and CDR2 as SVGAGI (reference sequence). This CDR3 reads CASTSTGSGANVLTF. The CDR3 DNA sequence: TGTGCCAGCACCTCGACCGGCTCTGGGGCCAACGTCCTGACTTTC.

CDR3 sequence: CASSPPGYRGYTF. The CDR3 DNA reads TGTGCCAGCAGCCCCCCGGGGTATCGCGGCTACACCTTC. V and J are TRBV6-6 and TRBJ1-2; no reliable D call. This CDR3 contains 13 residues. V was shortened by 6 bases and J by 8 bases, with 16 bases between the two germline ends. CDR1 is MNHNY and CDR2 is SVGAGI in the germline V gene (reference sequence).

The chain recombines TRBV10-1 with TRBJ2-5; 9 nucleotides match TRBD1. Germline CDR1 WNHNN, CDR2 SYGVQD (reference sequence). Trimming cost V 2 bases and J 5 bases; bases outside gene matches: 9. This CDR3 region has 16 residues. CDR3: CASSEGQGFRRETQYF. Written as DNA, the CDR3 is TGCGCCAGCAGTGAGGGACAGGGGTTTCGTCGGGAGACCCAGTACTTC.

This chain joins TRBV5-4 and TRBJ2-1; D is perhaps TRBD1 (6 bases). CDR1 is SGHNT, CDR2 YYREEE, per germline (reference sequence). The ends were cut back, 6 bases at V and 3 bases at J, with 16 bases in the middle. The CDR3 has 15 residues. DNA for the CDR3: TGTGCCAGCACCCTGGGGGCTACGAACTACAATGAGCAGTTCTTC. Its protein product is CASTLGATNYNEQFF.

V is TRBV28 and J is TRBJ1-5; TRBD1 might be the D (5 bases). This CDR3 has 14 amino acids. Germline V lookup: CDR1 MDHEN, CDR2 SYDVKM. V was trimmed by 7 bases and J by 2 bases, leaving 12 bases between them. CDR3 loop: CASTNWGGNQPQHF. CDR3 DNA: TGTGCCAGCACCAATTGGGGGGGCAATCAGCCCCAGCATTTT. Using reference TRBV28 and TRBJ1-5 for the parts outside the CDR3, the full variable domain is DVKVTQSSRYLVKRTGEKVFLECVQDMDHENMFWYRQDPGLGLRLIYFSYDVKMKEKGDIPEGYSVSREKKERFSLILESASTNQTSMYLCASTNWGGNQPQHFGDGTRLSIL.

The rearrangement uses TRBV6-6 and TRBJ2-3; 7 nucleotides agree with TRBD1. Germline V CDR1 and CDR2: MNHNY, SVGAGI (reference sequence). The CDR3 contains 14 residues. The junction had 9 bases not matched to a gene; V was cut back by 10 bases and J by 2 bases. CDR3: CATILRGPTDTQYF. The CDR3 DNA reads as TGTGCCACCATTCTTAGGGGGCCCACAGATACGCAGTATTTT.

This chain links TRBV4-3 with TRBJ2-3; TRBD2 matches at 9 bases. With V trimmed by 1 base and J by 4 bases, 6 bases remained unmatched. From germline, CDR1 is LGHNA and CDR2 YSLEER. The CDR3 extends over 16 amino acids. The CDR3: CASSQVAGGPADTQYF. CDR3 sequence (DNA): TGCGCCAGCAGCCAAGTTGCGGGGGGGCCTGCAGATACGCAGTATTTT.

This rearrangement joins TRBV11-3 to TRBJ2-1; 11 nucleotides agree with TRBD2. This CDR3 is 16 amino acids long. The junction had 3 bases not matched to a gene; V was cut back by 1 base and J by 4 bases. The germline V gene encodes CDR1 SGHNT and CDR2 YENEEA. The CDR3 region has the DNA TGTGCCAGCAGCTTAGGGACTAGCGGGCCTTACAATGAGCAGTTCTTC. This translates into CASSLGTSGPYNEQFF.

The V call is TRBV2, the J call TRBJ2-7; D is possibly TRBD1 (6 bases). Germline CDR1 is SNHLY and CDR2 is FYNNEI. CDR3 size: 16 residues. Between the trimmed V and J ends, which lost 2 bases and 3 bases, there was a span of 17 bases. The CDR3 DNA is TGTGCCAGCAGTGAATCACGACAGGTAACGAACTACGAGCAGTACTTC. It codes for CASSESRQVTNYEQYF.

The chain links TRBV7-9 to TRBJ1-1; D is unresolved. The germline V gene encodes CDR1 SEHNR and CDR2 FQNEAQ (reference sequence). V shed 1 base and J shed 0 bases, with 12 bases lying between them. The CDR3 is made up of 16 amino acids. CDR3 in amino acids: CASSLVWAWLNTEAFF. CDR3 nucleotides: TGTGCCAGCAGCTTAGTATGGGCGTGGCTGAACACTGAAGCTTTCTTT.

In this sample, this clone turned up once. V is TRBV7-3 and J is TRBJ1-3; 10 bases map to TRBD1. This CDR3 contains 17 residues. V gave up 6 bases and J gave up 5 bases; unmatched junction bases: 13. Germline V gene sequence: CDR1 SGHTA, CDR2 FQGTGA. The CDR3 nucleotides read TGTGCCAGCAGAAAGATCCCGGGACAGGGGACCAGAAACACCATATATTTT. Residues: CASRKIPGQGTRNTIYF.

The rearrangement links TRBV5-4 to TRBJ1-6; the D gene is possibly TRBD1 (6 bases). The CDR3 covers 15 residues. Trimming left V 4 bases short and J 7 bases short, with 15 bases between. CDR1 is SGHNT, CDR2 YYREEE, per germline (reference sequence). This chain's CDR3 is CASSPGVSGNSPLHF. DNA for the CDR3: TGTGCCAGCAGCCCAGGGGTGTCCGGGAATTCACCCCTCCACTTT.

Concerning this clone itself: Sequence at one end of the junction differs from germline and may be a read error. The chain carries TRBV7-7 and TRBJ2-5; the D gene is possibly TRBD1 (6 bases). The length of the CDR3 is 13 residues. The germline V gene encodes CDR1 SSHAT and CDR2 FNYEAQ (reference sequence). The CDR3 loop reads CASSLDRMETQYF. The CDR3 DNA is TGTGCTAGCAGCTTAGACAGGATGGAGACCCAGTACTTC. The complete variable domain, with remaining parts taken from reference TRBV7-7 and TRBJ2-5, reads GAGVSQSPRYKVTKRGQDVTLRCDPISSHATLYWYQQALGQGPEFLTYFNYEAQPDKSGLPSDRFSAERPEGSISTLTIQRTEQRDSAMYRCASSLDRMETQYFGPGTRLLVL.

This clone has a single count. Here the CDR3 reads CASMGGASYEQYF. The CDR3 nucleotides read TGTGCCAGCATGGGGGGCGCGTCCTACGAGCAGTACTTC. The gene calls are TRBV27 and TRBJ2-7, with D possibly being TRBD1 or TRBD2 (6 bases each). V was pared by 7 bases and J by 1 base, with 11 bases between. CDR1 MNHEY and CDR2 SMNVEV come from the germline V gene (reference sequence). The CDR3 runs 13 residues.

This clone occurred once. The chain combines TRBV6-1 with TRBJ2-5; 10 bases agree with TRBD2. CDR1 and CDR2 (germline): MNHNS, SASEGT. V was pared by 2 bases and J by 5 bases, with 5 bases of the junction left unmatched. CDR3 length: 15 residues. CDR3 nucleotide sequence: TGTGCCAGCAGTGAATTAGCGGGGGGTGGTGAGACCCAGTACTTC. Its protein is CASSELAGGGETQYF.